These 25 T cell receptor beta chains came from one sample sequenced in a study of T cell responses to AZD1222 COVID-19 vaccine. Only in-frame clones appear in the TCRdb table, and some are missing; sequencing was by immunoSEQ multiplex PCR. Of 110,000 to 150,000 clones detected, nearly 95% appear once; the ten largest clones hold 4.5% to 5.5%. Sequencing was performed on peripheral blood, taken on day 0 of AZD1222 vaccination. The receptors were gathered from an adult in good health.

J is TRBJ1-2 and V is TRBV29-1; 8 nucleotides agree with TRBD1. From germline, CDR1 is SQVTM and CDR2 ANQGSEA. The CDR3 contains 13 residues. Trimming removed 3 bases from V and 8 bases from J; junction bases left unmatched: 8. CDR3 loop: CSVDLTGGRGYTF. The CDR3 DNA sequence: TGCAGCGTTGACCTTACAGGGGGAAGGGGCTACACCTTC.

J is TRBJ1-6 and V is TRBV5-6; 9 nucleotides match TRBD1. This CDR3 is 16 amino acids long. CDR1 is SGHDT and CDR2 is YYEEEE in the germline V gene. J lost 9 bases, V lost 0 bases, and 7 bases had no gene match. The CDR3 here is CASSLVGTGRGSPLHF. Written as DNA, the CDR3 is TGTGCCAGCAGCTTGGTTGGGACAGGGCGCGGTTCACCCCTCCACTTT.

In DNA form, the CDR3 reads TGTGCCAGCAGCTCGGGACTAGCGGACTCCTACGAGCAGTACTTC. Protein product: CASSSGLADSYEQYF. The rearrangement links TRBV3-1 (or the pseudogene TRBV3-2) to TRBJ2-7, with 11 bases matching TRBD2. The length of the CDR3 is 15 residues. J lost 0 bases, V lost 5 bases, and 3 bases had no gene match. The germline V gene has CDR1 LGHDT and CDR2 YNNKEL (reference sequence).

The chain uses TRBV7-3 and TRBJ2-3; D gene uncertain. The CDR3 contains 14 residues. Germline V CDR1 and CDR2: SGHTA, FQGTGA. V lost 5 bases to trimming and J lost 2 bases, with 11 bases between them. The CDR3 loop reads CASSAPAYTDTQYF. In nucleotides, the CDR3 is TGTGCCAGCAGCGCCCCGGCGTACACAGATACGCAGTATTTT.

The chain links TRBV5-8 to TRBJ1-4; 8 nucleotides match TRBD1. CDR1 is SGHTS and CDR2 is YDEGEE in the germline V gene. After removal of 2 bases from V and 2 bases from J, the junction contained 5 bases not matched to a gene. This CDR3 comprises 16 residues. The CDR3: CASSLQGVWTNEKLFF. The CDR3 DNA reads TGTGCCAGCAGCTTACAGGGGGTGTGGACTAATGAAAAACTGTTTTTT.

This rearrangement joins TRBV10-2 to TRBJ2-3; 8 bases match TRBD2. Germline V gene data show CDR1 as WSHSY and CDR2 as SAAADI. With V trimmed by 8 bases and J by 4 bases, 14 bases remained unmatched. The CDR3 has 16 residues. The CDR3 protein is CASEGRREDVSDTQYF. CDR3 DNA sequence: TGCGCCAGCGAGGGTAGGCGGGAGGACGTATCAGATACGCAGTATTTT.

CDR3 in amino acids: CASSYSAGTGTQYF. CDR3 nucleotides: TGTGCCAGCAGTTACTCGGCAGGGACAGGGACCCAGTACTTC. The genes are TRBV6-5 and TRBJ2-5; 8 positions match TRBD1. Unmatched junction bases numbered 4, after V lost 0 bases and J lost 7 bases. This CDR3 region has 14 residues. CDR1 and CDR2 (germline): MNHEY, SVGAGI.

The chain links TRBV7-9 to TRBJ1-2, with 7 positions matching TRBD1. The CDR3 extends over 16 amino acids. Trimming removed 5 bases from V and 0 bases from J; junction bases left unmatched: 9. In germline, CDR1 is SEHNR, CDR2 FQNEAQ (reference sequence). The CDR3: CASSPYSGTANYGYTF. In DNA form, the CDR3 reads TGTGCCAGCAGCCCCTATTCCGGGACAGCTAACTATGGCTACACCTTC.

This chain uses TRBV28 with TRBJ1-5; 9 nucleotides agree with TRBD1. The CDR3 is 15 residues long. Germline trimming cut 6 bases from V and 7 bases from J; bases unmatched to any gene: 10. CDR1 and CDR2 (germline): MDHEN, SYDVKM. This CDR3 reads CASSKMGTGWQPQHF. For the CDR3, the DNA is TGTGCCAGCAGCAAGATGGGGACAGGGTGGCAGCCCCAGCATTTT.

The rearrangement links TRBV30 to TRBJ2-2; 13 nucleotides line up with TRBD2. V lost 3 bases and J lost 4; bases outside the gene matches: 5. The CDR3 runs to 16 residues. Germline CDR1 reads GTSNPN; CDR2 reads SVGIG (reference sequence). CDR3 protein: CAWSPTSGRFTGELFF. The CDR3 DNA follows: TGTGCCTGGAGCCCGACTAGCGGGAGGTTCACCGGGGAGCTGTTTTTT.

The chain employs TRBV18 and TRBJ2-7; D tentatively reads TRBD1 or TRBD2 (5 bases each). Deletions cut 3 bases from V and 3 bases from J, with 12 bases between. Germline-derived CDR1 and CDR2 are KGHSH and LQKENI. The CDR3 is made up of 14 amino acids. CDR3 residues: CASSPDRGVYEQYF. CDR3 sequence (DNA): TGTGCCAGCTCACCCGACCGAGGGGTCTACGAGCAGTACTTC.

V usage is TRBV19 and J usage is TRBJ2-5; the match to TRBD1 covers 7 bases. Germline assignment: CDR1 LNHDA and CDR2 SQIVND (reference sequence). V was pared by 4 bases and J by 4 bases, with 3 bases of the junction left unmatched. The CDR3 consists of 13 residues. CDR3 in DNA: TGTGCCAGTAGTACCCACAGGGGAGAGACCCAGTACTTC. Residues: CASSTHRGETQYF. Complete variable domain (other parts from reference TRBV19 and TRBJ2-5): DGGITQSPKYLFRKEGQNVTLSCEQNLNHDAMYWYRQDPGQGLRLIYYSQIVNDFQKGDIAEGYSVSREKKESFPLTVTSAQKNPTAFYLCASSTHRGETQYFGPGTRLLVL.

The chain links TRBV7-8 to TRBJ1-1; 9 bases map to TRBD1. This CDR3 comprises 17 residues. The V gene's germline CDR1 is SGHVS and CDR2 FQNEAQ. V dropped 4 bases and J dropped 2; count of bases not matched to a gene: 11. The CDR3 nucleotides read TGTGCCAGCAGCTCAAGGACAGGGGAATATAAAAACACTGAAGCTTTCTTT. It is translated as CASSSRTGEYKNTEAFF.

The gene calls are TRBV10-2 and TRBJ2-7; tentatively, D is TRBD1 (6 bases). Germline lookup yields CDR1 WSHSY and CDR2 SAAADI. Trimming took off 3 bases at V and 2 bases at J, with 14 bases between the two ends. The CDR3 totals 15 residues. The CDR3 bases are TGCGCCAGCAGTGACGACAGGACGGCCGCCTACGAGCAGTACTTC. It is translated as CASSDDRTAAYEQYF.

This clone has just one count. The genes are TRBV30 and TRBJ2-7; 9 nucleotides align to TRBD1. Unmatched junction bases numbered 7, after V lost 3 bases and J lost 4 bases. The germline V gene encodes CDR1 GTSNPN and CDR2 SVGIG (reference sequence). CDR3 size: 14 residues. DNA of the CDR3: TGTGCCTGGAGCCAGGGGACAGGGATTTACGAGCAGTACTTC. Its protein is CAWSQGTGIYEQYF.

The CDR3 DNA reads TGTGCCTGGAGTTGGGACAGCATTAACTATGGCTACACCTTC. This sequence encodes CAWSWDSINYGYTF. This chain connects TRBV30 to TRBJ1-2, with 7 bases lining up with TRBD1. CDR3 size: 14 residues. Trimming took 2 bases from V and 1 from J; bases not matched to a gene: 4. Looked up from germline, CDR1 is GTSNPN and CDR2 is SVGIG (reference sequence).

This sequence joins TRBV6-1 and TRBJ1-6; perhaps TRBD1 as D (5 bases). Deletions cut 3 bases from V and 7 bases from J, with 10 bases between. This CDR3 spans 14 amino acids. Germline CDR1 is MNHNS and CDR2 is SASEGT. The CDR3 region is CASSDLQENSPLHF. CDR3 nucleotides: TGTGCCAGCAGTGATCTACAGGAGAATTCACCCCTCCACTTT.

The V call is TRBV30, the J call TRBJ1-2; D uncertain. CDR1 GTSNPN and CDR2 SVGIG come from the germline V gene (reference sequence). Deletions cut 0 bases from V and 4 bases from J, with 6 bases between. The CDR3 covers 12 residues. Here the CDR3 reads CAWSVTFYGYTF. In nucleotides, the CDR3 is TGTGCCTGGAGTGTGACATTCTATGGCTACACCTTC.

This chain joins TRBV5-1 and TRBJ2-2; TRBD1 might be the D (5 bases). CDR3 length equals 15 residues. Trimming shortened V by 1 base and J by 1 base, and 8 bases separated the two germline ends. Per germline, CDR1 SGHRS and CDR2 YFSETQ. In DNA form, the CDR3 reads TGCGCCAGCAGCTTGCGGACACAGAACACCGGGGAGCTGTTTTTT. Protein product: CASSLRTQNTGELFF.

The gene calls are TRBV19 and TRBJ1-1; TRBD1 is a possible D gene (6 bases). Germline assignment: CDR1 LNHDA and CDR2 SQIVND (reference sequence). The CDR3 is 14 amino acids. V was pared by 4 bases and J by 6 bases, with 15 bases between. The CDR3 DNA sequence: TGTGCCAGTAGTACCAGACAGGTAGGGGCTGAAGCTTTCTTT. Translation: CASSTRQVGAEAFF. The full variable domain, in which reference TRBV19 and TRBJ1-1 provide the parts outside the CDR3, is DGGITQSPKYLFRKEGQNVTLSCEQNLNHDAMYWYRQDPGQGLRLIYYSQIVNDFQKGDIAEGYSVSREKKESFPLTVTSAQKNPTAFYLCASSTRQVGAEAFFGQGTRLTVV.

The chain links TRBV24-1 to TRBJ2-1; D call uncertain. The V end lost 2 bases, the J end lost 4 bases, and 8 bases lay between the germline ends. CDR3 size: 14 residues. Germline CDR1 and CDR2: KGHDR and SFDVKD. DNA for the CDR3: TGTGCCACCAGTGATTCATATAATTACAATGAGCAGTTCTTC. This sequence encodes CATSDSYNYNEQFF.

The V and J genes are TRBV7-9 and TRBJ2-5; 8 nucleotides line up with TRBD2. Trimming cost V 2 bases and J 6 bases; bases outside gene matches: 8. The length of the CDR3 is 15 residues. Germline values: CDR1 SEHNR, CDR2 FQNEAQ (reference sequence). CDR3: CASSLIAGGIKTQYF. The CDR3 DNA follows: TGTGCCAGCAGCTTAATCGCGGGGGGCATAAAGACCCAGTACTTC.

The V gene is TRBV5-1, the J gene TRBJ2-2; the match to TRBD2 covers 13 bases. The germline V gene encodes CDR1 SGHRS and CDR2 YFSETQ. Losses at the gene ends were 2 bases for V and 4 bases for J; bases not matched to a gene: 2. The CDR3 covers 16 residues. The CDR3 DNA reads TGCGCCAGCAGCTTACGACTAGCGGGAGGCACCGGGGAGCTGTTTTTT. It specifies CASSLRLAGGTGELFF.

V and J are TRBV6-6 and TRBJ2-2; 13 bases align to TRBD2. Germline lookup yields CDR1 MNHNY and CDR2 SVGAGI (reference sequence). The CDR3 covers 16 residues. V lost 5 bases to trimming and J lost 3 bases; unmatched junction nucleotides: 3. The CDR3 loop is CASSRGLAGDTGELFF. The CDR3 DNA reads TGTGCCAGCAGTCGAGGACTAGCGGGAGACACCGGGGAGCTGTTTTTT.

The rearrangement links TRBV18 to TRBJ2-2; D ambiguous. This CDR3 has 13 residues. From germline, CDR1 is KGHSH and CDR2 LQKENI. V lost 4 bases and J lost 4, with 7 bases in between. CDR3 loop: CASSRGFTGELFF. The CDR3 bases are TGTGCCAGCTCACGAGGCTTCACCGGGGAGCTGTTTTTT.